This is a list of T cell receptor beta chains from one sample in a study of cytomegalovirus exposure and HLA in healthy donors. Sequencing was performed with immunoSEQ multiplex PCR; in TCRdb, only in-frame clones are kept and a portion is missing. Of fewer than 400,000 clones in the sample, nearly 90% were seen once. The sample consisted of PBMCs. The receptor source for this set is a man aged 25-40 years in good health and CMV-seronegative. The CDR3 runs from the conserved cysteine through the conserved F or W. A D gene is named only where the DNA matches it firmly. Size tells how often a clone was seen (once, few, many) or the class of an expanded clone, and some rows leave it out.

J gene | V gene | clone size | D gene | CDR3 DNA | CDR3 protein
TRBJ1-5 | TRBV12-5 | - | - | TGTGCTAGTGGGCCCAGACCGGAGCAGCCCCAGCATTTT | CASGPRPEQPQHF
TRBJ1-2 | TRBV4-1 | - | TRBD1 | TGCGCCAGCAGCCAAGGGTCTAGGACAGGGGGCAAATTCTATGGCTACACCTTC | CASSQGSRTGGKFYGYTF
TRBJ1-1 | TRBV7-9 | - | TRBD1 | TGTGCCAGCAGCTCAAGGGACAGGGGAGGCACTGAAGCTTTCTTT | CASSSRDRGGTEAFF
TRBJ2-7 | TRBV5-1 | - | TRBD1 | TGCGCCAGCAGTTGGGGACAGGGTTACGAGCAGTACTTC | CASSWGQGYEQYF
TRBJ1-1 | TRBV5-1 | - | TRBD1 | TGCGCCAGCAGCCGACAGGGGGCCGACACTGAAGCTTTCTTT | CASSRQGADTEAFF
TRBJ1-2 | TRBV7-2 | - | - | TGTGCCAGCAGCTTAGATCCCGGGCAGGGCAACTATGGCTACACCTTC | CASSLDPGQGNYGYTF
TRBJ2-2 | TRBV18 | - | TRBD1 | TGTGCCAGCTCCACGGGACAGGGGAACACCGGGGAGCTGTTTTTT | CASSTGQGNTGELFF
TRBJ1-2 | TRBV27 | - | - | TGTGCCAGCAGTTTTACGGAGGGAGGGTATGGCTACACCTTC | CASSFTEGGYGYTF
TRBJ2-7 | TRBV6-1 | - | - | TGTGCCAGCAGGGACGACAGGAGACCCTACGAGCAGTACTTC | CASRDDRRPYEQYF
TRBJ2-5 | TRBV29-1 | few | TRBD2 | TGCAGCGTTAGACTAGCGGGGAACCAAGAGACCCAGTACTTC | CSVRLAGNQETQYF
TRBJ2-7 | TRBV29-1 | - | - | TGCAGCGTCCAAGAGGGTTTTGGAAGGCCGGCCTACGAGCAGTACTTC | CSVQEGFGRPAYEQYF
TRBJ1-3 | TRBV7-6 | - | - | TGTGCCAGCAGCTTAGCGGGGGGTTTCTCTGGAAACACCATATATTTT | CASSLAGGFSGNTIYF
TRBJ1-2 | TRBV6-6 | - | - | TGTGCCAGCAGTTACCCCGGGGGGCGAAACTATGGCTACACCTTC | CASSYPGGRNYGYTF
TRBJ1-2 | TRBV6-6 | - | TRBD1 | TGTGCCAGCAGTTATTTCGGACAGGGGTATGGCTACACCTTC | CASSYFGQGYGYTF
TRBJ1-5 | TRBV30 | - | - | TGTGCCTGGAGTGTAGGGCAGGGCTTACAGCCCCAGCATTTT | CAWSVGQGLQPQHF
TRBJ2-7 | TRBV5-1 | - | - | TGCGCCAGCAGCTTGGTAGGCAGGGCCTACGAGCAGTACTTC | CASSLVGRAYEQYF
TRBJ1-1 | TRBV28 | - | TRBD1 | TGTGCCAGCAGTTTTACAGGGGGCACTGAAGCTTTCTTT | CASSFTGGTEAFF
TRBJ2-7 | TRBV18 | - | TRBD1 | TGTGCCAGCTCGCCCTCGACAGGGGCCTACGAGCAGTACTTC | CASSPSTGAYEQYF
TRBJ1-2 | TRBV29-1 | - | - | TGCAGCGTTGAAGTCCGGGACAAATATGCTGGCTACACCTTC | CSVEVRDKYAGYTF
TRBJ2-5 | TRBV5-1 | - | TRBD1 | TGCGCCAGCAGCTTGGGTGCAGGGGGCGGAGAGACCCAGTACTTC | CASSLGAGGGETQYF
TRBJ1-4 | TRBV5-5 | - | - | TGTGCCAGCAGCTTGGTGGCGGCCCGGCGGCTGGAAAAACTGTTTTTT | CASSLVAARRLEKLFF
TRBJ2-1 | TRBV6-5 | - | TRBD1 | TGTGCCAGCAGTGGGGACAGGTCCCCCTACAATGAGCAGTTCTTC | CASSGDRSPYNEQFF
TRBJ1-2 | TRBV7-2 | few | - | TGTGCCAGCCAGGCTAACTATGGCTACACCTTC | CASQANYGYTF
TRBJ1-4 | TRBV4-1 | once | TRBD1 | TGCGCCAGCAGCCTCCGGAGCAGGGGGCAAAATGAAAAACTGTTTTTT | CASSLRSRGQNEKLFF
TRBJ1-4 | TRBV4-3 | - | TRBD1 | TGCGCCAGCAGCCAAACGACAGGGTTAAATGAAAAACTGTTTTTT | CASSQTTGLNEKLFF
TRBJ2-1 | TRBV6-4 | - | TRBD1 | TGTGCCAGCAGTGCCGGACAGGGGGCGGCTAATGAGCAGTTCTTC | CASSAGQGAANEQFF
TRBJ2-7 | TRBV7-8 | - | TRBD2 | TGTGCCAGCAGCCATAGCGGGGGGTTCACACCCTACGAGCAGTACTTC | CASSHSGGFTPYEQYF
TRBJ2-3 | TRBV5-4 | - | - | TGTGCCAGCAGCTTGGGGACTGGGGGGAACACAGATACGCAGTATTTT | CASSLGTGGNTDTQYF
TRBJ2-7 | TRBV7-7 | - | - | TGTGCCAGCAGTACCACGTGGCGGGCCGAGCAGTACTTC | CASSTTWRAEQYF
TRBJ2-1 | TRBV10-1 | - | - | TGCGCCAGCAGTGAGGAAAATGGCCACTACAATGAGCAGTTCTTC | CASSEENGHYNEQFF
TRBJ1-2 | TRBV7-9 | - | - | TGTGCCAGCAGCCAAGATGAGGACTATGGCTACACCTTC | CASSQDEDYGYTF
TRBJ1-4 | TRBV5-1 | - | - | TGCGCCAGCAGCTTGGTCGTGGGGGGGATGGAGGAAAAACTGTTTTTT | CASSLVVGGMEEKLFF
TRBJ2-2 | TRBV5-4 | - | TRBD2 | TGTGCCAGCAGCCCGACTAGCGGGGTATCATCCGGGGAGCTGTTTTTT | CASSPTSGVSSGELFF
TRBJ1-3 | TRBV7-2 | - | - | TGTGCCAGCAGCTTAGGCGTCTCCGGAAACACCATATATTTT | CASSLGVSGNTIYF
TRBJ1-2 | TRBV29-1 | - | - | TGCAGCGTTGAAGTGGGTTTGGATAGGGGGGGCTACACCTTC | CSVEVGLDRGGYTF
TRBJ2-1 | TRBV5-1 | - | - | TGCGCCAGCAGCTTGGTCCAGGGGGGTGGGATAAGTAATGAGCAGTTCTTC | CASSLVQGGGISNEQFF
TRBJ2-2 | TRBV6-5 | - | TRBD2 | TGTGCCAGCAGTCTAGGACTAGCGTCCGGGGAGCTGTTTTTT | CASSLGLASGELFF
TRBJ2-1 | TRBV11-3 | - | - | TGTGCCAGCAGCTTAGTCCAGGGTGACAATGAGCAGTTCTTC | CASSLVQGDNEQFF
TRBJ1-6 | TRBV6-5 | - | TRBD1 | TGTGCCAGCAGCTTATTGACAGGGGGTAATTCACCCCTCCACTTT | CASSLLTGGNSPLHF
TRBJ1-5 | TRBV19 | few | TRBD1 | TGTGCCACCCATGGACAGGGCAATCAGCCCCAGCATTTT | CATHGQGNQPQHF
TRBJ2-1 | TRBV2 | - | TRBD1 | TGTGCCAGCAGGACCAAGACAGGGGGTGAGAGTGAGCAGTTCTTC | CASRTKTGGESEQFF
TRBJ2-1 | TRBV7-9 | once | - | TGTGCCAGCAGGGGGGCAAATGAGCAGTTCTTC | CASRGANEQFF
TRBJ2-1 | TRBV19 | once | - | TGTGCCAGTAGTCCGGACAGAGTTTACAATGAGCAGTTCTTC | CASSPDRVYNEQFF
TRBJ1-2 | TRBV4-1 | - | TRBD1 | TGCGCCAGCAGCCAAGGGGATCTGGACAGGTTTAACTATGGCTACACCTTC | CASSQGDLDRFNYGYTF
TRBJ1-1 | TRBV19 | once | - | TGTGCCAGTAGTGACAGGCAGAACACTGAAGCTTTCTTT | CASSDRQNTEAFF
TRBJ2-2 | TRBV28 | once | - | TGTGCCAGCAGTTTGAATACCCCCCCAAGGAGGACCCGGGTCGACGGGGAGCTGTTTTTT | CASSLNTPPRRTRVDGELFF
TRBJ1-4 | TRBV7-9 | - | TRBD1 | TGTGCCAGCGCCGGGACAGGGGTTGAAAAACTGTTTTTT | CASAGTGVEKLFF
TRBJ2-7 | TRBV4-1 | - | TRBD1 | TGCGCCAGCAGCAGGACAGGCACCCTTTACGAGCAGTACTTC | CASSRTGTLYEQYF
TRBJ1-1 | TRBV5-1 | - | TRBD1 | TGCGCCAGCAGCTTGGACGGACAGGTGTTTACTGAAGCTTTCTTT | CASSLDGQVFTEAFF
TRBJ2-3 | TRBV4-1 | - | - | TGCGCCAGCAGCCAAGAAGTCCTAACCTATAAGTCTAGCACAGATACGCAGTATTTT | CASSQEVLTYKSSTDTQYF
TRBJ1-5 | TRBV12-5 | - | - | TGTGCTAGTGGTCCTCCCGGGGGGAGCAATCAGCCCCAGCATTTT | CASGPPGGSNQPQHF
TRBJ2-1 | TRBV27 | - | TRBD1 | TGTGCCAGCGGATGGACAGGGGGACATGAGCAGTTCTTC | CASGWTGGHEQFF
TRBJ2-5 | TRBV19 | - | TRBD1 | TGTGCCAGTAGTTCCGGGACAGGCCCAGAGACCCAGTACTTC | CASSSGTGPETQYF
TRBJ1-6 | TRBV5-5 | - | - | TGTGCCAGCAGCCCAGGGACAATGAATTCACCCCTCCACTTT | CASSPGTMNSPLHF
TRBJ1-1 | TRBV29-1 | once | TRBD1 | TGCAGCGTTGGACAGGGCCTGAACACTGAAGCTTTCTTT | CSVGQGLNTEAFF
TRBJ2-7 | TRBV7-9 | - | - | TGTGCCAGCAGCCCTCGGGGGACCTACGAGCAGTACTTC | CASSPRGTYEQYF
TRBJ1-1 | TRBV11-2 | - | - | TGTGCCAGCAGCCCCGCGGGGGGGCCGGAAGCTTTCTTT | CASSPAGGPEAFF
TRBJ1-3 | TRBV5-6 | - | - | TGTGCCAGCAGCTTGCGGGGGAGCGGAAACACCATATATTTT | CASSLRGSGNTIYF
TRBJ1-2 | TRBV9 | - | TRBD1 | TGTGCCAGCAGCGTAGGGGGGACAGGGACTATTAACTATGGCTACACCTTC | CASSVGGTGTINYGYTF